This T cell receptor beta chain is drawn from a study of blood T cell repertoires in COVID-19. Study information: Samples of COVID-19 (acute and convalescent) were obtained from the United States, Italy and Spain.

Original processing notes: Reference gene primer amplification gave estimated nucleated cell counts. Using immunoSEQ multiplex PCR, the repertoire was profiled, and TCRdb retains in-frame clones only, with some absent. Clonal size and the V and J genes are those of that table, whereas D and trimming came from the DNA. The sample consists of hundreds of thousands of clones, roughly 86% of them appearing once. Seattle participants joined during active infection and were tracked over time. V was pared by 2 bases and J by 5 bases, with 13 bases between. Germline loops: CDR1 PRHDT, CDR2 FYEKMQ (reference sequence). The CDR3 is 15 residues long.

This clonotype was sampled from a woman aged 25-40 years with COVID-19, enrolled during active disease. This sequence joins TRBV13 and TRBJ2-1; D remains unclear. Sequencing used peripheral blood. The CDR3, as DNA: TGTGCCAGCAGCTTAAGGTTAGGCCTAGACAATGAGCAGTTCTTC. This sequence encodes CASSLRLGLDNEQFF.